The 26 T cell receptor beta chains presented below share a single source sample, sequenced in a study of molecular identifiers for immune sequencing clone quantification. TCRdb recomputed calls from the PCR reads with MiXCR, one row per CDR3 protein. The table records 600,000 to 650,000 distinct CDR3 sequences, 20% of them present only once. The specimen sequenced was naive CD8+ T cells from blood, with Jurkat cell RNA spiked in. Subset specified: FACS-sorted CD8+CD4-CCR7+CD45RA+ naive T cells. The receptor source for this set is a human donor in good health. Some libraries in this study had Jurkat cell RNA spiked in.

The CDR3 reads CASSVGLQGYNEQFF. The CDR3 DNA follows: TGTGCCAGCTCCGTCGGGTTACAGGGATACAATGAGCAGTTCTTC. The rearrangement joins TRBV6-2 or TRBV6-3 to TRBJ2-1, with TRBD1 as a possible D gene (6 bases). This CDR3 has 15 amino acids. CDR1 and CDR2 (germline): MNHEY, SVGEGT. The V and J ends lost 8 bases and 4 bases respectively, with 18 bases between them.

CDR3 sequence reads: CASSGTDTEAFF. In nucleotides, the CDR3 is TGTGCCAGCAGTGGGACAGACACTGAAGCTTTCTTT. The V and J genes are TRBV2 and TRBJ1-1; D is perhaps TRBD1 (6 bases). This CDR3 is built from 12 residues. Germline-derived CDR1 and CDR2 are SNHLY and FYNNEI. Trimming shortened V by 4 bases and J by 3 bases, and 6 bases separated the two germline ends.

For this clonotype: A clone one base away is much larger, so this may be a read error. The chain has TRBV30 and TRBJ2-1; D remains ambiguous. Germline V CDR1 and CDR2: GTSNPN, SVGIG (reference sequence). The CDR3 is made up of 13 amino acids. The CDR3 region has the DNA TGTGCCTGGAGTGACAAGAATGAAAATGGGCAGTTCTTC. Its translation: CAWSDKNENGQFF. The full variable domain, in which reference TRBV30 and TRBJ2-1 provide the parts outside the CDR3, is SQTIHQWPATLVQPVGSPLSLECTVEGTSNPNLYWYRQAAGRGLQLLFYSVGIGQISSEVPQNLSASRPQDRQFILSSKKLLLSDSGFYLCAWSDKNENGQFFGPGTRLTVL.

The sample holds many counts of this clonotype. The CDR3 region has the DNA TGTGCCAGCAGTGACTTTCTAGCGGGAGAGTTAGGGGGGACCTACGAGCAGTACTTC. Residues: CASSDFLAGELGGTYEQYF. The V call is TRBV6-1, the J call TRBJ2-7; 10 nucleotides match TRBD2. V dropped 3 bases and J dropped 2; count of bases not matched to a gene: 16. Per the germline V gene, CDR1 is MNHNS and CDR2 is SASEGT. The CDR3 sequence is 19 residues long.

The rearrangement uses TRBV4-1 and TRBJ2-7; TRBD2 aligns across 9 bases. The V gene's germline CDR1 is MGHRA and CDR2 YSYEKL. The CDR3 length is 16 residues. With V trimmed by 1 base and J by 4 bases, 8 bases remained unmatched. CDR3 amino acids: CASSQVGASGEYEQYF. In DNA, the CDR3 is TGCGCCAGCAGCCAAGTCGGAGCTAGCGGGGAGTACGAGCAGTACTTC.

This clonotype was recorded many times. The genes are TRBV20-1 and TRBJ2-3; 10 bases line up with TRBD1. J gave up 4 bases and V 0 bases, and 4 bases lay outside the gene matches. Germline assignment: CDR1 DFQATT and CDR2 SNEGSKA (reference sequence). CDR3 length equals 15 residues. CDR3 protein: CSARDGGTGADTQYF. In DNA, the CDR3 is TGCAGTGCTAGAGATGGTGGGACAGGGGCAGATACGCAGTATTTT.

The table lists this clonotype with many counts. V and J are TRBV19 and TRBJ1-5; D not resolved. The length of the CDR3 is 15 residues. Trimming took 2 bases from V and 7 from J, leaving 15 bases between them. The germline CDR1 and CDR2 sequences are LNHDA and SQIVND (reference sequence). The CDR3 reads CASSINTPPRQPQHF. In DNA form, the CDR3 reads TGTGCCAGTAGTATAAACACCCCCCCAAGGCAGCCCCAGCATTTT.

There are many counts of this clonotype. V and J are TRBV19 and TRBJ1-5, with 8 bases fitting TRBD1. The V segment lost 5 bases and the J segment 6 bases; nucleotides outside the gene matches: 12. The CDR3 extends over 16 amino acids. Germline CDR1 and CDR2: LNHDA and SQIVND (reference sequence). The chain's CDR3 is CASSAEVRQGFQPQHF. The CDR3, as DNA: TGTGCCAGTAGTGCGGAGGTGAGACAGGGGTTTCAGCCCCAGCATTTT.

This clonotype appeared many times. This chain joins TRBV7-9 and TRBJ1-6; no clear D. The CDR3 consists of 16 residues. Trimming left V 5 bases short and J 0 bases short, with 11 bases between. Germline CDR1 SEHNR, CDR2 FQNEAQ (reference sequence). The CDR3 DNA follows: TGTGCCAGCAGCACCTCCCCTAGCTCCTATAATTCACCCCTCCACTTT. Its protein is CASSTSPSSYNSPLHF.

This clonotype was seen a few times. The genes are TRBV2 and TRBJ2-1; 9 bases are shared with TRBD2. CDR1 is SNHLY and CDR2 is FYNNEI in the germline V gene. With V trimmed by 6 bases and J by 3 bases, 6 bases remained unmatched. The CDR3 has 15 residues. The CDR3 spells CASSATSGHYNEQFF. The CDR3 DNA reads TGTGCCAGCAGCGCCACTAGCGGGCACTACAATGAGCAGTTCTTC.

This clonotype has ten or more counts. This chain uses TRBV11-3 with TRBJ2-3; D is uncertain. Deletions cut 0 bases from V and 4 bases from J, with 11 bases between. The CDR3 is 15 amino acids. In germline, CDR1 is SGHNT, CDR2 YENEEA. The CDR3 is CASSLDFLRSDTQYF. In DNA, the CDR3 is TGTGCCAGCAGCTTAGATTTCCTGAGGTCAGATACGCAGTATTTT. Based on the CDR3 plus reference TRBV11-3 and TRBJ2-3, the full variable domain is EAGVVQSPRYKIIEKKQPVAFWCNPISGHNTLYWYLQNLGQGPELLIRYENEEAVDDSQLPKDRFSAERLKGVDSTLKIQPAELGDSAVYLCASSLDFLRSDTQYFGPGTRLTVL.

This clonotype was observed at least ten times. The chain combines TRBV11-3 with TRBJ2-2; 7 bases align to TRBD1. The CDR3 has 15 residues. Germline values: CDR1 SGHNT, CDR2 YENEEA. V shed 1 base, J shed 5 bases, and the junction held 4 bases outside the gene matches. In DNA form, the CDR3 reads TGTGCCAGCAGCTTAGCGACAGGGACGACCGGGGAGCTGTTTTTT. Translated, it gives CASSLATGTTGELFF.

This clonotype was observed at least ten times. The rearrangement links TRBV6-2 or TRBV6-3 to TRBJ2-5; 10 bases are shared with TRBD1. Germline-derived CDR1 and CDR2 are MNHEY and SVGEGT. This CDR3 region has 15 residues. V was pared by 6 bases and J by 5 bases, with 9 bases of the junction left unmatched. CDR3 in DNA: TGTGCCAGCAGGCCCGACAGGGGGCTTATTGAGACCCAGTACTTC. It codes for CASRPDRGLIETQYF.

In its sample, this clonotype was seen many times. The V call is TRBV4-1, the J call TRBJ1-1; 7 positions match TRBD1. The V segment lost 3 bases and the J segment 0 bases; nucleotides outside the gene matches: 1. Germline assignment: CDR1 MGHRA and CDR2 YSYEKL. CDR3 length: 14 amino acids. The DNA for the CDR3 is TGCGCCAGCAGCCAGACAGGGATGAACACTGAAGCTTTCTTT. This codes for CASSQTGMNTEAFF.

This clonotype appeared a few times. The rearrangement joins TRBV19 to TRBJ1-1, with D unresolved. This CDR3 contains 11 residues. CDR1 is LNHDA and CDR2 is SQIVND in the germline V gene (reference sequence). V was clipped by 3 bases and J by 7 bases, with 6 bases between them. The CDR3 nucleotides read TGTGCCAGTAGTATTTCGGATGAAGCTTTCTTT. Translating it yields CASSISDEAFF.

This chain connects TRBV6-2 or TRBV6-3 to TRBJ1-5; D gene ambiguous. V lost 3 bases and J lost 4, with 13 bases in between. Germline CDR1 reads MNHEY; CDR2 reads SVGEGT. This CDR3 comprises 15 residues. CDR3 amino acids: CASSYIERVNQPQHF. CDR3 DNA sequence: TGTGCCAGCAGTTATATTGAGAGAGTAAATCAGCCCCAGCATTTT.

In its sample, this clonotype was seen many times. The rearrangement joins TRBV7-6 to TRBJ2-3; 7 positions match TRBD1. V shed 2 bases and J 2 bases; nucleotides not matched to a gene: 10. CDR1 SGHVS and CDR2 FNYEAQ come from the germline V gene. The CDR3 totals 17 residues. This CDR3 reads CASSLQGTDPITDTQYF. CDR3 bases: TGTGCCAGCAGCTTACAAGGGACAGACCCCATCACAGATACGCAGTATTTT.

This clonotype appeared many times. This chain joins TRBV7-2 and TRBJ2-1, with 9 bases identical to TRBD2. Germline CDR1 and CDR2: SGHTA and FQGNSA. The V segment lost 5 bases and the J segment 9 bases; nucleotides outside the gene matches: 8. CDR3 length: 14 residues. CDR3 protein: CASSNSGGATEQFF. CDR3 sequence (DNA): TGTGCCAGCAGCAATAGCGGGGGAGCTACTGAGCAGTTCTTC.

This chain joins TRBV6-1 and TRBJ1-3; D might be TRBD1 (5 bases). CDR3 length equals 13 residues. Germline V gene data show CDR1 as MNHNS and CDR2 as SASEGT. V was trimmed by 4 bases and J by 2 bases, leaving 6 bases between them. The DNA for the CDR3 is TGTGCCAGCAGTGGGGACGCTGGAAACACCATATATTTT. Amino acid sequence: CASSGDAGNTIYF.

Only a few counts were recorded for this clonotype. The rearrangement uses TRBV6-2 or TRBV6-3 and TRBJ1-5; D is perhaps TRBD1 (6 bases). Germline V gene sequence: CDR1 MNHEY, CDR2 SVGEGT. This CDR3 spans 16 amino acids. The V end lost 4 bases, the J end lost 4 bases, and 17 bases lay between the germline ends. The CDR3 sequence: CASSLSQGVGNQPQHF. The CDR3 DNA reads as TGTGCCAGCAGTTTATCACAGGGAGTCGGAAATCAGCCCCAGCATTTT.

About this clonotype: The junction departs from germline at one end; a sequencing error may be responsible. The CDR3: CASSYGGRTDTQYF. DNA for the CDR3: TGTGCCAGCAGTTACGGGGGTCGCACAGATACGCAGTACTTT. The J gene is TRBJ2-3, the V gene TRBV12-3 or TRBV12-4; weak D call: TRBD2 (6 bases). This CDR3 region has 14 residues.

The sample holds a few counts of this clonotype. V and J are TRBV12-3 or TRBV12-4 and TRBJ2-1, with 7 bases fitting TRBD1. V shed 6 bases, J shed 14 bases, and the junction held 7 bases outside the gene matches. There are 11 residues in the CDR3. The CDR3 DNA is TGTGCCAGCAGGACAGGGCGGGTCGAGTTCTTC. Translating it yields CASRTGRVEFF.

This clonotype occurred many times. The chain employs TRBV5-1 and TRBJ2-7; the D is unclear. The CDR3 has 16 amino acids. Looked up from germline, CDR1 is SGHRS and CDR2 is YFSETQ. V was clipped by 1 base and J by 0 bases, with 14 bases between them. CDR3: CASSLNPGTGSYEQYF. The CDR3, as DNA: TGCGCCAGCAGCTTGAACCCAGGCACCGGCTCCTACGAGCAGTACTTC.

The chain uses TRBV19 and TRBJ2-7; D is possibly TRBD2 (5 bases). V was cut by 1 base and J by 9 bases, with 16 bases left in between. The CDR3 contains 14 residues. Germline V gene data show CDR1 as LNHDA and CDR2 as SQIVND (reference sequence). The CDR3 bases are TGTGCCAGTAGTATAGTGGGCGCGGGTGGCGGGCAGTACTTC. Its translation: CASSIVGAGGGQYF.

This clonotype was detected ten times or more. V usage is TRBV7-2 and J usage is TRBJ2-5, with 8 bases fitting TRBD2. CDR3 size: 16 residues. J was trimmed by 2 bases and V by 4 bases; bases with no gene match: 9. Germline V lookup: CDR1 SGHTA, CDR2 FQGNSA. Written as DNA, the CDR3 is TGTGCCAGCAGCTCCTGGGGGCGGGGGGTGCAAGAGACCCAGTACTTC. Translating gives CASSSWGRGVQETQYF.

This clonotype was counted ten times or more. V and J are TRBV4-1 and TRBJ1-5; D remains unclear. Per the germline V gene, CDR1 is MGHRA and CDR2 is YSYEKL. The V gene lost 0 bases and the J gene lost 7 bases, with 7 bases spanning the gap. The CDR3 runs to 13 residues. The CDR3 protein is CASSQDPGQPQHF. The CDR3 DNA sequence: TGCGCCAGCAGCCAAGATCCGGGGCAGCCCCAGCATTTT.